The 21 T cell receptor beta chains presented below share a single source sample, sequenced in a study of T cell responses to AZD1222 COVID-19 vaccine. TCRdb's table, derived via immunoSEQ multiplex PCR, lists solely in-frame clones and lacks some. This sample yields roughly 77,000 clones, of which roughly nine tenths are seen a single time; about 5.2% belongs to the top ten. The input for sequencing was peripheral blood, taken on day 0 of AZD1222 vaccination. These receptors came from an adult in good health.

V is TRBV7-9 and J is TRBJ1-1; 7 bases fit TRBD1. CDR1 and CDR2 from the germline V gene are SEHNR and FQNEAQ (reference sequence). This CDR3 comprises 16 residues. V lost 1 base to trimming and J lost 1 base; unmatched junction nucleotides: 6. The CDR3 DNA reads as TGTGCCAGCAGCTTAGGAGTCCGGACAGGGAACACTGAAGCTTTCTTT. Its translation: CASSLGVRTGNTEAFF.

The chain is built from TRBV28 and TRBJ2-5; unclear D gene. Trimming removed 8 bases at V and 1 base at J, with 17 bases between. The germline V gene encodes CDR1 MDHEN and CDR2 SYDVKM. The CDR3 runs to 15 residues. The CDR3 DNA is TGTGCCAGCGCTACCTTGGACGCGATCCAAGAGACCCAGTACTTC. Amino acid sequence: CASATLDAIQETQYF.

The V call is TRBV9, the J call TRBJ1-3, with D possibly matching TRBD1 (5 bases). The CDR3 covers 15 residues. The ends were cut back, 0 bases at V and 0 bases at J, with 7 bases in the middle. Germline V gene sequence: CDR1 SGDLS, CDR2 YYNGEE. The CDR3 protein is CASSVADSSGNTIYF. CDR3 DNA sequence: TGTGCCAGCAGCGTAGCCGACAGCTCTGGAAACACCATATATTTT.

This sequence joins TRBV28 and TRBJ2-7; maybe TRBD2 (8 bases). Germline lookup yields CDR1 MDHEN and CDR2 SYDVKM. V was cut by 4 bases and J by 3 bases, with 16 bases left in between. CDR3 size: 15 residues. The CDR3 DNA reads as TGTGCCAGCAGTTCGGGGGGGCAGGGGGACTACGAGCAGTACTTC. Translation gives CASSSGGQGDYEQYF.

The CDR3 bases are TGTGCCAGCATGCGCAGAGAGACCCAGTACTTC. Encoded protein: CASMRRETQYF. This chain joins TRBV2 and TRBJ2-5; D ambiguous. The CDR3 length is 11 residues. Germline V gene sequence: CDR1 SNHLY, CDR2 FYNNEI. Trimming took 7 bases from V and 4 from J, leaving 7 bases between them.

This clone occurred once. This sequence joins TRBV15 and TRBJ2-5, with 8 positions matching TRBD2. Germline CDR1 reads LNHNV; CDR2 reads YYDKDF (reference sequence). The ends lost 5 bases at V and 4 bases at J; junction bases unmatched: 12. This CDR3 comprises 16 residues. CDR3 in amino acids: CATSPSRTSRTETQYF. The CDR3 DNA sequence: TGTGCCACCAGCCCCAGCCGGACTAGCCGGACAGAGACCCAGTACTTC.

The chain joins TRBV11-2 to TRBJ1-2; 7 bases match TRBD1. Germline values: CDR1 SGHAT, CDR2 FQNNGV. The CDR3 totals 16 residues. After removal of 5 bases from V and 3 bases from J, the junction contained 12 bases not matched to a gene. The chain's CDR3 is CASSLNLGQLDYGYTF. The CDR3 DNA is TGTGCCAGCAGCCTTAATCTGGGACAGTTAGACTATGGCTACACCTTC.

About this clone: One end of the junction fails to match germline, which may point to a read error. The chain uses TRBV6-6 and TRBJ1-2, with 10 bases identical to TRBD1. Per germline, CDR1 MNHNY and CDR2 SVGAGI (reference sequence). The length of the CDR3 is 16 residues. The CDR3 here is CASSDSGTGEEDGYTF. CDR3 sequence (DNA): TGTGCCAGCAGTGACTCCGGGACAGGGGAAGAAGATGGCTACACCTTC.

The genes are TRBV5-1 and TRBJ2-5, with 7 nucleotides matching TRBD1. CDR1 SGHRS and CDR2 YFSETQ come from the germline V gene. With V trimmed by 4 bases and J by 5 bases, 8 bases remained unmatched. This CDR3 is built from 14 residues. The CDR3 nucleotides read TGCGCCAGCAGCCCGGGACAGTTGCTTGAGACCCAGTACTTC. Residues: CASSPGQLLETQYF.

V usage is TRBV28 and J usage is TRBJ1-2; D gene unclear. V was trimmed by 1 base and J by 4 bases, leaving 10 bases between them. The CDR3 has 14 residues. From germline, CDR1 is MDHEN and CDR2 SYDVKM. CDR3 DNA sequence: TGTGCCAGCAGTTTATCGGGTACCCTCTATGGCTACACCTTC. Translation gives CASSLSGTLYGYTF.

The J gene is TRBJ1-1, the V gene TRBV4-2; the D gene is possibly TRBD1 (6 bases). The CDR3 is made up of 14 amino acids. Trimming shortened V by 3 bases and J by 4 bases, and 12 bases separated the two germline ends. Germline V gene lookup returns CDR1 LGHNA and CDR2 YNFKEQ. The DNA of the CDR3 is TGTGCCAGCAGCCAGTTACAGGGCGGCACTGAAGCTTTCTTT. Its translation: CASSQLQGGTEAFF.

The chain couples TRBV19 to TRBJ1-1; D is perhaps TRBD1 (5 bases). The V gene lost 2 bases and the J gene lost 3 bases, with 7 bases spanning the gap. The CDR3 sequence is 13 residues long. Germline V gene sequence: CDR1 LNHDA, CDR2 SQIVND (reference sequence). DNA of the CDR3: TGTGCCAGTAGTATATCGGGGGACACTGAAGCTTTCTTT. Its translation is CASSISGDTEAFF.

The rearrangement uses TRBV6-2 or TRBV6-3 and TRBJ1-4; 7 nucleotides agree with TRBD1. This CDR3 contains 16 residues. Germline-derived CDR1 and CDR2 are MNHEY and SVGEGT. The V segment lost 2 bases and the J segment 4 bases; nucleotides outside the gene matches: 7. CDR3 sequence reads: CASSYRGQAINEKLFF. CDR3 nucleotides: TGTGCCAGCAGTTACCGAGGACAGGCCATTAATGAAAAACTGTTTTTT.

The chain is built from TRBV30 and TRBJ1-4; 8 positions match TRBD1. V was pared by 5 bases and J by 3 bases, with 2 bases of the junction left unmatched. The germline CDR1 and CDR2 sequences are GTSNPN and SVGIG (reference sequence). The CDR3 consists of 13 residues. As DNA, the CDR3 is TGTGCCTGGCAGGGACAGGCTAATGAAAAACTGTTTTTT. Its translation is CAWQGQANEKLFF.

This chain links TRBV5-6 with TRBJ2-7, with no clear D. Germline loops: CDR1 SGHDT, CDR2 YYEEEE. The CDR3 is 12 amino acids. V was shortened by 2 bases and J by 5 bases, with 8 bases between the two germline ends. Here the CDR3 reads CASSFSEDEQYF. The CDR3 nucleotides read TGTGCCAGCAGCTTCTCAGAAGACGAGCAGTACTTC.

The count of this clone is one. The rearrangement uses TRBV3-1 (or the pseudogene TRBV3-2) and TRBJ2-7; D gene unclear. This CDR3 is built from 15 residues. Trimming took 1 base from V and 0 from J, leaving 10 bases between them. Germline CDR1 reads LGHDT; CDR2 reads YNNKEL (reference sequence). CDR3 protein: CASSQGPGSSYEQYF. The CDR3 DNA sequence: TGTGCCAGCAGCCAAGGACCCGGGTCCTCCTACGAGCAGTACTTC.

This clone was seen only once. The chain couples TRBV6-6 to TRBJ2-7; D gene unclear. The CDR3 length is 12 residues. Germline CDR1 reads MNHNY; CDR2 reads SVGAGI (reference sequence). V lost 8 bases and J 4 bases, leaving 12 bases between the germline ends. CDR3 sequence: CASRPALYEQYF. The DNA for the CDR3 is TGTGCCAGCCGGCCGGCCCTGTACGAGCAGTACTTC.

The rearrangement links TRBV18 to TRBJ1-4; the match to TRBD1 covers 7 bases. The CDR3 runs to 16 residues. V shed 6 bases, J shed 3 bases, and the junction held 10 bases outside the gene matches. The germline CDR1 and CDR2 sequences are KGHSH and LQKENI. CDR3 in amino acids: CASSPILTGSNEKLFF. The CDR3 region has the DNA TGTGCCAGCTCGCCTATCCTGACAGGGTCTAATGAAAAACTGTTTTTT.

The chain recombines TRBV9 with TRBJ2-3, with a tentative D call TRBD2 (6 bases). Trimming stripped 3 bases from V and 2 bases from J, with 16 bases between. The CDR3 consists of 16 residues. Germline-derived CDR1 and CDR2 are SGDLS and YYNGEE. This CDR3 reads CASSAEGPGDTDTQYF. The CDR3 DNA is TGTGCCAGCAGCGCCGAAGGCCCGGGGGACACAGATACGCAGTATTTT.

V gene TRBV6-1 combines with J gene TRBJ2-6; D ambiguous. V was clipped by 2 bases and J by 0 bases, with 8 bases between them. The CDR3 loop spans 16 amino acids. Germline loops: CDR1 MNHNS, CDR2 SASEGT. In nucleotides, the CDR3 is TGTGCCAGCAGTGAAAGGTCCAGCTCTGGGGCCAACGTCCTGACTTTC. Translation gives CASSERSSSGANVLTF.

The chain recombines TRBV28 with TRBJ1-4, with 9 positions matching TRBD1. The CDR3 sequence is 16 residues long. V lost 6 bases and J lost 8; bases outside the gene matches: 13. CDR1 is MDHEN and CDR2 is SYDVKM in the germline V gene. CDR3 protein: CASRRSGQGQNEKLFF. CDR3 DNA sequence: TGTGCCAGCAGACGCTCTGGACAGGGGCAGAACGAAAAACTGTTTTTT.